Listed below are T cell receptor beta chains from one sample, sequenced in a study of OX40 agonist ivuxolimab in advanced cancers. The method was immunoSEQ multiplex PCR; TCRdb's version includes in-frame clones alone and lacks a portion of them. The sample lists roughly 74,000 clones, roughly 84% seen once, with around 2.1% in the top ten. The sample here was CD4+ or CD8+ T cells sorted from blood, taken in a trial of the OX40 agonist ivuxolimab. These receptors were taken from an adult with an advanced solid tumor such as melanoma, head and neck, liver or kidney cancer. Both conserved end residues are part of each CDR3. D genes are given only for firm matches. Only part of the rows carry a size: once, few, many, or a class if the clone is expanded.

d_call,v_call,clone_size,j_call,cdr3_aa,cdr3_nt
TRBD1,TRBV28,-,TRBJ1-5,CASSLSLTGSRGSNQPQHF,TGTGCCAGTTCTCTTAGTTTGACAGGGAGTAGGGGTAGCAATCAGCCCCAGCATTTT
-,TRBV10-3,few,TRBJ1-2,CAINGQTNYGYTF,TGTGCCATCAACGGGCAAACGAACTATGGCTACACCTTC
-,TRBV7-2,-,TRBJ2-1,CASSLAGVEQFF,TGTGCCAGCAGCTTAGCGGGGGTTGAGCAGTTCTTC
-,TRBV19,-,TRBJ2-7,CASSIDHARGTYEQYF,TGTGCCAGTAGTATAGATCACGCCAGGGGAACCTACGAGCAGTACTTC
-,TRBV28,-,TRBJ1-2,CTSEGTYGYTF,TGCACGTCCGAGGGCACCTATGGCTACACCTTC
-,TRBV7-2,-,TRBJ2-5,CASSLGVGSRTQYF,TGTGCCAGCAGCTTAGGGGTGGGGTCCCGGACCCAGTACTTC
-,TRBV27,once,TRBJ2-3,CASSFLGDSTDTQYF,TGTGCCAGCAGTTTTCTGGGGGACAGCACAGATACGCAGTATTTT
-,TRBV7-9,-,TRBJ1-1,CASSLTAGVTEAFF,TGTGCCAGCAGCCTTACTGCTGGGGTCACTGAAGCTTTCTTT
-,TRBV7-3,-,TRBJ2-3,CASSLSGGKDTQYF,TGTGCCAGCAGCTTGTCCGGGGGCAAAGATACGCAGTATTTT
-,TRBV6-5,-,TRBJ2-7,CASTSPRGRYEQYF,TGTGCCAGCACCTCCCCGAGGGGTAGGTACGAGCAGTACTTC
TRBD1,TRBV18,once,TRBJ2-2,CASSRGGQYTGELFF,TGTGCCAGCTCACGTGGGGGACAGTACACCGGGGAGCTGTTTTTT
-,TRBV7-2,many,TRBJ2-7,CASTASYEQYF,TGTGCCAGCACGGCGAGCTACGAGCAGTACTTC
-,TRBV19,-,TRBJ2-5,CASRLWETQYF,TGTGCCAGTAGGTTATGGGAGACCCAGTACTTC
-,TRBV5-1,-,TRBJ2-2,CASSLVSGGTGELFF,TGCGCCAGCAGCTTGGTTTCAGGGGGGACCGGGGAGCTGTTTTTT
TRBD1,TRBV7-3,-,TRBJ2-3,CASSSRQGPGDTQYF,TGTGCCAGCAGCTCCCGACAGGGACCCGGAGATACGCAGTATTTT
TRBD1,TRBV28,-,TRBJ1-4,CASIEAGTGNEKLFF,TGTGCCAGCATCGAGGCCGGGACAGGGAATGAAAAACTGTTTTTT
-,TRBV30,-,TRBJ1-4,CAWSHDRSLNEKLFF,TGTGCCTGGAGTCACGACAGGAGTCTTAATGAAAAACTGTTTTTT
-,TRBV28,-,TRBJ2-6,CASSWALSSGANVLTF,TGTGCCAGCAGTTGGGCCTTGAGCTCTGGGGCCAACGTCCTGACTTTC
TRBD2,TRBV4-2,-,TRBJ2-1,CASSQDRLGNGAQREGYNEQFF,TGTGCCAGCAGCCAAGATCGTTTGGGAAATGGGGCTCAGCGGGAGGGGTACAATGAGCAGTTCTTC
-,TRBV27,-,TRBJ1-5,CASSLKAGNQPQHF,TGTGCCAGCAGTTTAAAGGCGGGGAATCAGCCCCAGCATTTT
TRBD2,TRBV7-8,-,TRBJ2-7,CASRGGAGDLYEQYF,TGTGCCAGCAGGGGGGGAGCGGGGGACCTCTACGAGCAGTACTTC
-,TRBV15,-,TRBJ1-2,CATSRASNYGYTF,TGTGCCACCAGCCGGGCCAGTAACTATGGCTACACCTTC
-,TRBV27,-,TRBJ1-2,CASSLEGFYGYTF,TGTGCCAGCAGTTTAGAGGGTTTCTATGGCTACACCTTC
-,TRBV4-3,-,TRBJ2-1,CASSHEVPGQPYFAGEFNEQFF,TGCGCCAGCAGCCACGAGGTGCCGGGACAGCCCTACTTTGCGGGAGAATTCAATGAGCAGTTCTTC
-,TRBV7-2,-,TRBJ2-3,CASSFRLPFTDTQYF,TGTGCCAGCAGCTTCCGGCTACCATTCACAGATACGCAGTATTTT
-,TRBV19,once,TRBJ1-1,CASRREANTEAFF,TGTGCCAGTAGACGTGAAGCTAACACTGAAGCTTTCTTT
-,TRBV2,once,TRBJ1-2,CASSDPSVTF,TGTGCCAGCAGTGACCCCTCGGTCACCTTC
TRBD1,TRBV27,once,TRBJ2-7,CASRGTGSYEQYF,TGTGCCAGCAGAGGGACAGGATCCTACGAGCAGTACTTC
TRBD2,TRBV5-4,-,TRBJ2-2,CASRTGLAETGELFF,TGTGCCAGCAGAACGGGACTAGCGGAGACCGGGGAGCTGTTTTTT
-,TRBV6-4,-,TRBJ2-6,CASTRISGANVLTF,TGTGCCAGCACTAGGATCTCTGGGGCCAACGTCCTGACTTTC
-,TRBV4-3,-,TRBJ1-5,CASSQDFNQPQHF,TGCGCCAGCAGCCAAGATTTCAATCAGCCCCAGCATTTT
TRBD2,TRBV10-2,-,TRBJ2-1,CASTGAGTSGRNEQFF,TGCGCCAGCACAGGGGCCGGGACTAGCGGGAGGAATGAGCAGTTCTTC